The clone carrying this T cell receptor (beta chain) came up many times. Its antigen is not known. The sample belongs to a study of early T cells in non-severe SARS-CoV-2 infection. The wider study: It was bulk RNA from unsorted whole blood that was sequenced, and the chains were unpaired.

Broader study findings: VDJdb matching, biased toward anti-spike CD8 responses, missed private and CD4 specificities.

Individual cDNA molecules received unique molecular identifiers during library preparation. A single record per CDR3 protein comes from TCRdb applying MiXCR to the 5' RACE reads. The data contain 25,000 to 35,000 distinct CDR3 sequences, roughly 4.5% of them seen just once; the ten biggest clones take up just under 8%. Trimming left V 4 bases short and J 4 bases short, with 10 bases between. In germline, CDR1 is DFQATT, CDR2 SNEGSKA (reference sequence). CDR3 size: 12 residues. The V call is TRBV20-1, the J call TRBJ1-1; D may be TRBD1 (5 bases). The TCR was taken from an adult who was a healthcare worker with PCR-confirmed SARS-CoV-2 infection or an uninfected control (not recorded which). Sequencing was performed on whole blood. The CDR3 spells CSAKAGGTEAFF. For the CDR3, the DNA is TGCAGTGCTAAGGCGGGGGGCACTGAAGCTTTCTTT.